The TCR beta chain under discussion was sequenced for a study of Ad26.COV2.S vaccination and SARS-CoV-2 variants. Profiled with immunoSEQ multiplex PCR; TCRdb holds only in-frame clones, not every one. The data contain about 410,000 clones, 92% of them singletons. The treatment here: some 19 received Ad26.COV2.S at low or high dose, single or two shots; roughly 5 received placebo; per-sample allocation not given. Vaccine and placebo recipients were sampled on day 63 after the first injection. Expression of Wuhan-strain SARS-CoV-2 spike came from the Ad26 vector that formed the vaccine. The germline CDR1 and CDR2 sequences are SGHVS and FQNEAQ. This CDR3 spans 17 amino acids. V was trimmed by 5 bases and J by 0 bases, leaving 20 bases between them. General observations from the study: Comparability of non-spike TCR breadth was observed across vaccine and placebo recipients. Spike-specific TCR breadth in vaccine recipients exceeded that seen in placebo recipients.

About this clone: Its antigen is unknown.

The gene calls are TRBV7-8 and TRBJ2-7, with D maybe TRBD1 (6 bases). This clonotype was obtained from a person aged 18 to 59 who received the Ad26.COV2.S COVID-19 vaccine or a placebo. The sample consisted of peripheral blood, taken in a trial of Ad26.COV2.S vaccine versus placebo. CDR3: CASSPRGSDAASYEQYF. The CDR3 DNA reads TGTGCCAGCAGCCCAAGGGGGTCCGACGCAGCCTCCTACGAGCAGTACTTC.